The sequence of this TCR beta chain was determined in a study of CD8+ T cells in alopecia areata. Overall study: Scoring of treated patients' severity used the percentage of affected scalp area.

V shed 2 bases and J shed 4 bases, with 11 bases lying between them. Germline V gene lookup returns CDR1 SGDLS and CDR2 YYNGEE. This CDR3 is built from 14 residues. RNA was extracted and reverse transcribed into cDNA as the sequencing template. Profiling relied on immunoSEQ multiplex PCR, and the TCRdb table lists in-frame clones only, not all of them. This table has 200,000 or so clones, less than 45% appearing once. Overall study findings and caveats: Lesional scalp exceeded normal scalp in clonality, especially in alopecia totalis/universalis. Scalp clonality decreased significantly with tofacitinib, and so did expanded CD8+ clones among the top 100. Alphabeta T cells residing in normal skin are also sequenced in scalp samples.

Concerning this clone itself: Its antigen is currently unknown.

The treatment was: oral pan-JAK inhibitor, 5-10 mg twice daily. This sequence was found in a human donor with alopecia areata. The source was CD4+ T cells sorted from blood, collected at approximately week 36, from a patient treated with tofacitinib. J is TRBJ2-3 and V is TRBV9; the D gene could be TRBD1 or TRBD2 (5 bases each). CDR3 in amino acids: CASSVAGDADTQYF. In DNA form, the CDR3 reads TGTGCCAGCAGCGTGGCCGGGGACGCAGATACGCAGTATTTT.